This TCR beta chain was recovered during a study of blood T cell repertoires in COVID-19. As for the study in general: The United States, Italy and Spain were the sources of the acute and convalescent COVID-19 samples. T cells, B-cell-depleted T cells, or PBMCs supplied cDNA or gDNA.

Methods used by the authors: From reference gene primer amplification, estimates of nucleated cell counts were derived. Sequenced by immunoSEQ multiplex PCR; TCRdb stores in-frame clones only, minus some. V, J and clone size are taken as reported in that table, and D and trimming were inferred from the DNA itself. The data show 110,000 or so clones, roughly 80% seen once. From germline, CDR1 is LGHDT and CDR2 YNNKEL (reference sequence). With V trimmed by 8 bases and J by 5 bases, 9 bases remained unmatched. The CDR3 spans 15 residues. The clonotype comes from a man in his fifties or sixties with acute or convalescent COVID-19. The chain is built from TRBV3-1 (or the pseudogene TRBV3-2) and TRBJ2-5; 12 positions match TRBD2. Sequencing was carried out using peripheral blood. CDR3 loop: CASQTSGRMKETQYF. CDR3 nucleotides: TGTGCCAGCCAAACTAGCGGGAGGATGAAGGAGACCCAGTACTTC.